The sequence of this TCR beta chain was determined in a study of identical twins. Many counts were recorded for this clonotype. Its specificity is not known. The V gene's germline CDR1 is KGHSH and CDR2 LQKENI. The CDR3 sequence is 14 residues long. Trimming removed 5 bases at V and 4 bases at J, with 11 bases between. General study results and limits: There is a chance that invariant MAIT and iNKT cells partially muddied zero-insertion analyses. Findings came from cross-sectional statistics, without long-term follow-up of donors.

TCRdb ran MiXCR on the 5' RACE reads and lists one entry per CDR3 protein. The top ten clones hold around 1.6% of a sample with about 810,000 distinct CDR3 sequences, over 9% of them seen once. These data are also associated with another study on yellow fever vaccine responses in identical twins.

The sample comprised PBMCs. The TCR comes from a woman younger than 30 in good health. This chain joins TRBV18 and TRBJ2-2; D perhaps matches TRBD1 (6 bases). The CDR3 sequence: CASSATGFTGELFF. CDR3 coding DNA: TGTGCCAGCTCAGCCACAGGGTTCACCGGGGAGCTGTTTTTT.